This T cell receptor beta chain comes out of a study of somatic mutations in cytotoxic T cells in rheumatoid arthritis. Whole-study context: Patient blood, which was peripheral blood collected as 30 ml EDTA, was drawn right after diagnosis and before any treatment started. Certain T-cell populations stained with V beta antibodies were FACS-sorted to nearly 100% purity, and V beta1+ cells were TCRB-sequenced. Overall study findings and caveats: Healthy controls showed no age-related rise in CD8+ clonality, whereas rheumatoid arthritis patients did.

In the original analysis: Rarely, patient CD8+ clones larger than 1% corresponded to published virus-specific TCRB sequences. The data were produced by immunoSEQ multiplex PCR, yet TCRdb's version contains in-frame clones alone and is incomplete. That table supplies the V and J calls and clone size; D and trimming were determined from the DNA. This table has roughly 13,000 clones, 60% to 85% appearing once. Remarks on this clone: Its antigen remains unknown.

The germline CDR1 and CDR2 sequences are SNHLY and FYNNEI. Trimming removed 5 bases from V and 6 bases from J; junction bases left unmatched: 12. The CDR3 has 17 amino acids. This chain joins TRBV2 and TRBJ1-4, with TRBD1 identical over 10 bases. The TCR was taken from an adult with rheumatoid arthritis. Sequenced input: CD8+ T cells sorted from blood. DNA of the CDR3: TGTGCCAGCAGTTGGACAGGGGGTTTGGGTTCGGATGAAAAACTGTTTTTT. Translating gives CASSWTGGLGSDEKLFF. Variable domain in full (rest from reference TRBV2 and TRBJ1-4): EPEVTQTPSHQVTQMGQEVILRCVPISNHLYFYWYRQILGQKVEFLVSFYNNEISEKSEIFDDQFSVERPDGSNFTLKIRSTKLEDSAMYFCASSWTGGLGSDEKLFFGSGTQLSVL.